This is a list of T cell receptor beta chains from one sample in a study of CXCR3-negative and CXCR3-positive naive CD8 T cells. TCRdb re-analyzed the 5' RACE reads; it lists each CDR3 protein once, without DNA. The sample has approximately 56,000 distinct CDR3 sequences. The sample was memory CD8+ T cells from blood. The receptor set was obtained from a human donor in good health. Some clones in this sample may be carry-over from other donors' samples. The CDR3 runs from the conserved cysteine through the conserved F or W. Clone size is not always given. Where it is, it says once, few, many or a class for expanded clones.

len: 16
abundance: NA
j_gene: TRBJ2-7
v_gene: TRBV15
CDR3aa: CATSRPIGQGLREQYF

len: 16
abundance: NA
j_gene: TRBJ2-1
v_gene: TRBV5-5
CDR3aa: CASSLWAGGIEDEQFF

len: 16
abundance: NA
j_gene: TRBJ2-7
v_gene: TRBV7-9
CDR3aa: CASSLVIGQGAYEQYF

len: 15
abundance: NA
j_gene: TRBJ1-2
v_gene: TRBV12-3/TRBV12-4
CDR3aa: CASSYDRGAGYGYTF

len: 15
abundance: NA
j_gene: TRBJ1-4
v_gene: TRBV28
CDR3aa: CASSARQGGDEKLFF

len: 15
abundance: NA
j_gene: TRBJ1-5
v_gene: TRBV5-1
CDR3aa: CASRSGTGGLQPQHF

len: 15
abundance: NA
j_gene: TRBJ2-2
v_gene: TRBV11-2
CDR3aa: CASSLDDLGTGELFF

len: 14
abundance: NA
j_gene: TRBJ2-7
v_gene: TRBV20-1
CDR3aa: CSARVAGGSYEQYF

len: 14
abundance: medium-sized
j_gene: TRBJ2-1
v_gene: TRBV20-1
CDR3aa: CSARPPLENNEQFF

len: 14
abundance: NA
j_gene: TRBJ2-7
v_gene: TRBV19
CDR3aa: CASSTDRGGYEQYF

len: 18
abundance: NA
j_gene: TRBJ2-5
v_gene: TRBV4-1
CDR3aa: CASSQDWLAGDPQETQYF

len: 17
abundance: NA
j_gene: TRBJ2-1
v_gene: TRBV14
CDR3aa: CASSQELGRSAYNEQFF

len: 13
abundance: NA
j_gene: TRBJ2-6
v_gene: TRBV12-3/TRBV12-4
CDR3aa: CASSFGGANVLTF

len: 14
abundance: NA
j_gene: TRBJ2-7
v_gene: TRBV7-2
CDR3aa: CASSPSGSPYEQYF

len: 12
abundance: medium-sized
j_gene: TRBJ1-2
v_gene: TRBV4-1
CDR3aa: CASSHRGYGYTF

len: 13
abundance: NA
j_gene: TRBJ2-3
v_gene: TRBV14
CDR3aa: CASLLEPTDTQYF

len: 12
abundance: NA
j_gene: TRBJ1-5
v_gene: TRBV12-3/TRBV12-4
CDR3aa: CASTQAYQPQHF

len: 16
abundance: NA
j_gene: TRBJ1-1
v_gene: TRBV5-1
CDR3aa: CASSSGDRGDNTEAFF

len: 13
abundance: NA
j_gene: TRBJ2-1
v_gene: TRBV29-1
CDR3aa: CSVRPRGSNEQFF

len: 15
abundance: NA
j_gene: TRBJ2-5
v_gene: TRBV6-6
CDR3aa: CASSYGRGREETQHF

len: 17
abundance: NA
j_gene: TRBJ2-2
v_gene: TRBV5-5
CDR3aa: CASSLSQAGGLTGELFF

len: 13
abundance: NA
j_gene: TRBJ2-7
v_gene: TRBV29-1
CDR3aa: CSGWGQLEDEQYF

len: 15
abundance: NA
j_gene: TRBJ1-2
v_gene: TRBV4-3
CDR3aa: CASSQDVPGSYGYTF

len: 17
abundance: NA
j_gene: TRBJ2-1
v_gene: TRBV4-1
CDR3aa: CASSLTESGEVYNEQFF

len: 11
abundance: NA
j_gene: TRBJ2-7
v_gene: TRBV25-1
CDR3aa: CASSDYHEQYF

len: 13
abundance: NA
j_gene: TRBJ2-3
v_gene: TRBV6-2/TRBV6-3
CDR3aa: CASSYGRPDTQYF

len: 13
abundance: NA
j_gene: TRBJ1-2
v_gene: TRBV7-9
CDR3aa: CASSLATGHGYTF

len: 16
abundance: NA
j_gene: TRBJ2-7
v_gene: TRBV27
CDR3aa: CASSLQGEGVSYEQYF

len: 15
abundance: NA
j_gene: TRBJ2-3
v_gene: TRBV7-2
CDR3aa: CASSSLRPVVDTQYF